Each of the 14 T cell receptor beta chains below was sequenced from the same sample in a study of blood T cells in healthy people across ages. Alongside a J-beta primer mix, a sample-barcoded 5' primer served in a second PCR lasting roughly 7 to 11 cycles. TCRdb reprocessed the 5' RACE reads with MiXCR, giving one entry per CDR3 protein. The sample has some 780,000 distinct CDR3 sequences; 56% are singletons. Sequences were obtained from blood. These receptors all stem from a man aged 35 to 55 in good health.

This chain uses TRBV4-1 with TRBJ2-7; D not resolved. Trimming took off 0 bases at V and 6 bases at J, with 18 bases between the two ends. The CDR3 is 16 residues long. The germline V gene has CDR1 MGHRA and CDR2 YSYEKL. The CDR3 protein is CASSQDFRLAATEQYF. The CDR3 coding sequence is TGCGCCAGCAGCCAAGATTTTCGTCTGGCGGCGACCGAGCAGTACTTC.

Comment on this clonotype: It may be a read error: a sequence one base away is much more abundant. The chain combines TRBV29-1 with TRBJ2-7; the match to TRBD1 covers 9 bases. Germline lookup yields CDR1 SQVTM and CDR2 ANQGSEA. V shed 7 bases and J 5 bases; nucleotides not matched to a gene: 9. This CDR3 is built from 13 residues. The CDR3 region has the DNA TGCAGCGCAAGAAAGGACAGGGGAAACGAGCAGTACTTC. Translating gives CSARKDRGNEQYF.

The chain joins TRBV27 to TRBJ2-7; D unresolved. Germline CDR1 is MNHEY and CDR2 is SMNVEV (reference sequence). The CDR3 runs 13 residues. V lost 5 bases to trimming and J lost 5 bases, with 13 bases between them. For the CDR3, the DNA is TGTGCCAGCAGTGTGTATTTGACGGACGAGCAGTACTTC. This encodes CASSVYLTDEQYF.

This clonotype was detected once. The V gene is TRBV3-1, the J gene TRBJ2-1, with 8 bases matching TRBD2. The J call is doubtful: the DNA matches TRBJ2-7 better. Germline values: CDR1 LGHDT, CDR2 YNNKEL (reference sequence). The CDR3 sequence is 15 residues long. The CDR3 region has the DNA TGTGCCAGCAGCCAGGGACTAGGGTCCTACAATGAGCAGTACTTC. Amino acids: CASSQGLGSYNEQYF.

The gene calls are TRBV6-6 and TRBJ1-4; D is unresolved. CDR1 and CDR2 from the germline V gene are MNHNY and SVGAGI (reference sequence). This CDR3 region has 14 residues. Deletions cut 6 bases from V and 5 bases from J, with 13 bases between. As DNA, the CDR3 is TGTGCCAGCAGAACTCGGGATAGAAATGAAAAACTGTTTTTT. It yields the protein CASRTRDRNEKLFF.

This rearrangement joins TRBV12-3 or TRBV12-4 to TRBJ2-7, with TRBD2 identical over 14 bases. V lost 3 bases to trimming and J lost 6 bases; unmatched junction nucleotides: 4. CDR3 length: 15 amino acids. The CDR3 nucleotides read TGTGCCAGCAGTTTCTCCGGGACTAGCGGGAGCGAGCAGTACTTC. Protein product: CASSFSGTSGSEQYF.

There are a few counts of this clonotype. The CDR3 is CASSAGLAGGETQYF. CDR3 coding DNA: TGTGCCAGCAGCGCGGGACTAGCGGGGGGAGAGACCCAGTACTTC. The chain carries TRBV5-6 and TRBJ2-7, with 15 bases identical to TRBD2. The last part of the DNA fits TRBJ2-5 better; the J call may be wrong. CDR3 length equals 15 residues. The germline V gene has CDR1 SGHDT and CDR2 YYEEEE.

This clonotype was observed a handful of times. The CDR3, as DNA: TGCAGCGGCGGACCAAGGACAGCCCAAGAGACCCAGTACTTC. It translates to CSGGPRTAQETQYF. The gene calls are TRBV29-1 and TRBJ2-5, with a tentative D call TRBD1 (6 bases). Trimming cost V 7 bases and J 1 base, with 16 bases left between them. CDR1 and CDR2 from the germline V gene are SQVTM and ANQGSEA. The length of the CDR3 is 14 residues. The whole variable domain, remainder taken from reference TRBV29-1 and TRBJ2-5, is SAVISQKPSRDICQRGTSLTIQCQVDSQVTMMFWYRQQPGQSLTLIATANQGSEATYESGFVIDKFPISRPNLTFSTLTVSNMSPEDSSIYLCSGGPRTAQETQYFGPGTRLLVL.

V and J are TRBV7-2 and TRBJ2-5, with 7 bases lining up with TRBD1. Germline V gene data show CDR1 as SGHTA and CDR2 as FQGNSA. This CDR3 is built from 18 residues. V lost 1 base, J lost 4 bases, and 15 bases stayed unmatched. The CDR3 loop is CASSLEKFPGQYSETQYF. The CDR3 bases are TGTGCCAGCAGCTTAGAGAAGTTTCCGGGACAGTATTCAGAGACCCAGTACTTC.

DNA for the CDR3: TGTGCCACCAGTGATTTGGGGACAGGGACCCAAGAGACCCAGTACTTC. Protein: CATSDLGTGTQETQYF. The chain links TRBV24-1 to TRBJ2-5; 9 bases align to TRBD1. The junction had 2 bases not matched to a gene; V was cut back by 0 bases and J by 1 base. From germline, CDR1 is KGHDR and CDR2 SFDVKD. The CDR3 loop spans 16 amino acids.

This sequence joins TRBV12-3 or TRBV12-4 and TRBJ1-5, with D unresolved. The V end lost 5 bases, the J end lost 5 bases, and 13 bases lay between the germline ends. This CDR3 region has 14 residues. CDR3 residues: CASSPVSADQPQHF. Written as DNA, the CDR3 is TGTGCCAGCAGTCCCGTATCCGCCGATCAGCCCCAGCATTTT.

The chain is built from TRBV6-1 and TRBJ2-6; D ambiguous. The CDR3 covers 16 residues. V lost 6 bases and J 1 base, leaving 13 bases between the germline ends. In germline, CDR1 is MNHNS, CDR2 SASEGT. Written as DNA, the CDR3 is TGTGCCAGCAGCCCAAGGTGGGAATCTGGGGCCAACGTCCTGACTTTC. Encoded protein: CASSPRWESGANVLTF.

This chain links TRBV2 with TRBJ2-4; D is uncertain. Trimming took off 7 bases at V and 5 bases at J, with 12 bases between the two ends. The CDR3 has 13 amino acids. Germline CDR1 SNHLY, CDR2 FYNNEI. CDR3 protein: CASKADVENIQYF. The CDR3 coding sequence is TGTGCCAGCAAGGCCGACGTCGAAAACATTCAGTACTTC.

In its sample, this clonotype was seen a few times. The chain employs TRBV12-3 or TRBV12-4 and TRBJ2-5, with 13 bases lining up with TRBD2. The CDR3 totals 15 residues. With 7 bases clipped from V and 3 bases from J, the junction kept 5 bases outside the gene matches. The CDR3 spells CASTRGLAGEETQYF. Written as DNA, the CDR3 is TGTGCCAGCACCCGAGGACTAGCGGGGGAAGAGACCCAGTACTTC.